This T cell receptor beta chain was sequenced for a study of blood T cells in healthy people across ages. Germline V gene sequence: CDR1 LGHDT, CDR2 YNNKEL (reference sequence). Trimming pared 3 bases from V and 8 bases from J, leaving 10 bases between. This CDR3 contains 12 residues. Through a sample-barcoded 5' primer and a J-beta primer mix, a second PCR was run for roughly 7 to 11 cycles. MiXCR, applied by TCRdb to the 5' RACE reads, yields one record per CDR3 protein. This sample has 730,000 or so distinct CDR3 sequences, with 35% to 50% found just once. The sequence came from a man of 80 years or more in good health. The sequencing input was blood. The chain combines TRBV3-1 with TRBJ1-2; D not resolved. CDR3 region: CASSQGLGGYTF. CDR3 DNA: TGTGCCAGCAGCCAGGGTTTGGGCGGCTACACCTTC.